The entry below describes one T cell receptor beta chain. Its specificity is unknown. This specimen belongs to a study of OX40 agonist ivuxolimab in advanced cancers. Study at large: Earlier anti-PD-1, anti-PD-L1 or anti-CTLA-4 therapy was permitted; 40% had received some.

The CDR3 spans 15 residues. The germline V gene has CDR1 SGHNT and CDR2 YYREEE (reference sequence). V was shortened by 4 bases and J by 1 base, with 14 bases between the two germline ends. The study's findings and limits: Clonal expansion was seen in CD4+ and CD8+ blood T cells by week 6 at 0.1 to 3.0 mg/kg.

TCRdb's copy holds only in-frame clones and misses some; the assay was immunoSEQ multiplex PCR. The table records about 77,000 clones, roughly 91% of them present only once. This TCR came from an adult with an advanced solid tumor such as melanoma, head and neck, liver or kidney cancer. The rearrangement uses TRBV5-4 and TRBJ2-5, with a weak D call TRBD1 (6 bases). This material consisted of CD4+ or CD8+ T cells sorted from blood, taken in a trial of the OX40 agonist ivuxolimab. The CDR3 sequence is CASSPGQYFQETQYF. For the CDR3, the DNA is TGTGCCAGCAGCCCCGGACAGTACTTCCAAGAGACCCAGTACTTC.